The 18 T cell receptor beta chains below were found in one sample sequenced in a study of early T cells in non-severe SARS-CoV-2 infection. TCRdb independently ran MiXCR on the 5' RACE reads; one entry per CDR3 protein. The data show around 94,000 distinct CDR3 sequences, around 13% seen once. Sample: whole blood. All receptors come from an adult who was a healthcare worker with PCR-confirmed SARS-CoV-2 infection or an uninfected control (not recorded which).

A few counts support this clonotype. The rearrangement joins TRBV4-1 to TRBJ2-5; no clear D. This CDR3 comprises 17 residues. The germline V and J ends were trimmed by 0 bases and 2 bases, with 16 bases remaining between them. Germline CDR1 and CDR2: MGHRA and YSYEKL. In DNA, the CDR3 is TGCGCCAGCAGCCAAGAAGGTCGACCCCAGATTCAAGAGACCCAGTACTTC. It translates to CASSQEGRPQIQETQYF.

The V and J genes are TRBV10-3 and TRBJ2-1, with TRBD2 as a possible D gene (6 bases). Germline V lookup: CDR1 ENHRY, CDR2 SYGVKD. V was shortened by 4 bases and J by 1 base, with 14 bases between the two germline ends. The CDR3 sequence is 16 residues long. CDR3 sequence: CAISVVHGSSYNEQFF. Here the CDR3 DNA reads TGTGCCATCAGTGTCGTGCACGGGAGTTCCTACAATGAGCAGTTCTTC.

This clonotype has more than one count but fewer than ten. The V gene is TRBV7-9, the J gene TRBJ1-1, with 7 bases that match TRBD1. The CDR3 runs 15 residues. Trimming cost V 4 bases and J 5 bases; bases outside gene matches: 10. CDR1 and CDR2 from the germline V gene are SEHNR and FQNEAQ (reference sequence). CDR3 loop: CASSSRQGWATEAFF. The CDR3 nucleotides read TGTGCCAGCAGCTCTCGACAGGGTTGGGCTACTGAAGCTTTCTTT.

This clonotype was counted a few times. The chain couples TRBV2 to TRBJ2-4, with D perhaps given as TRBD1 or TRBD2 (5 bases each). V was shortened by 0 bases and J by 5 bases, with 11 bases between the two germline ends. Germline V gives CDR1 SNHLY, CDR2 FYNNEI. CDR3 length equals 15 residues. DNA of the CDR3: TGTGCCAGCAGTGAAGCGACGGGGCGGGAAAACATTCAGTACTTC. Translation: CASSEATGRENIQYF.

This clonotype was counted only a few times. J is TRBJ2-3 and V is TRBV7-9; D is undetermined. Trimming took 2 bases from V and 1 from J, leaving 16 bases between them. Germline V gene sequence: CDR1 SEHNR, CDR2 FQNEAQ (reference sequence). The CDR3 is 17 residues long. CDR3 region: CASSLYARAAGTDTQYF. The CDR3 DNA reads TGTGCCAGCAGCTTATACGCTAGGGCGGCCGGCACAGATACGCAGTATTTT.

This clonotype was seen repeatedly, ten times or more. The chain is built from TRBV6-2 or TRBV6-3 and TRBJ2-1; TRBD2 agrees at 11 bases. V shed 6 bases and J 5 bases; nucleotides not matched to a gene: 9. The germline gives CDR1 MNHEY, CDR2 SVGEGT. CDR3 length: 16 amino acids. This CDR3 reads CASSYAGLAENNEQFF. The CDR3 DNA reads TGTGCCAGCAGCTACGCGGGACTAGCGGAGAACAATGAGCAGTTCTTC.

This clonotype has a count of ten or more. The rearrangement uses TRBV20-1 and TRBJ2-7; possibly TRBD1 for D (6 bases). The CDR3 has 13 amino acids. The ends were cut back, 3 bases at V and 2 bases at J, with 11 bases in the middle. In germline, CDR1 is DFQATT, CDR2 SNEGSKA (reference sequence). The CDR3 spells CSARAGEPYEQYF. The CDR3 DNA reads TGCAGTGCTAGGGCAGGGGAACCCTACGAGCAGTACTTC.

This rearrangement joins TRBV28 to TRBJ1-2; D might be TRBD1 (5 bases). The germline CDR1 and CDR2 sequences are MDHEN and SYDVKM. This CDR3 spans 12 amino acids. The V gene lost 7 bases and the J gene lost 6 bases, with 12 bases spanning the gap. CDR3 region: CASTRRRDGYTF. In DNA form, the CDR3 reads TGTGCCAGCACCCGTCGCAGGGATGGCTACACCTTC.

This clonotype occurred a few times. The CDR3 region has the DNA TGTGCCAGCAGTTCAGGGTTACTAGAGACCCAGTACTTC. Its translation: CASSSGLLETQYF. V gene TRBV6-1 combines with J gene TRBJ2-5, with D perhaps matching TRBD1 (5 bases). The V gene lost 5 bases and the J gene lost 4 bases, with 11 bases spanning the gap. CDR1 MNHNS and CDR2 SASEGT come from the germline V gene. The CDR3 runs 13 residues.

In its sample, this clonotype was seen many times. This sequence joins TRBV2 and TRBJ2-3; 14 bases match TRBD2. From germline, CDR1 is SNHLY and CDR2 FYNNEI. The CDR3 has 17 amino acids. V shed 5 bases, J shed 4 bases, and the junction held 8 bases outside the gene matches. CDR3 amino acids: CASSYSGTSGRPDTQYF. CDR3 DNA sequence: TGTGCCAGCAGTTACTCCGGGACTAGCGGGAGACCAGATACGCAGTATTTT.

In this sample, this clonotype turned up a few times. The chain employs TRBV27 and TRBJ2-5, with D possibly matching TRBD2 (5 bases). Germline V gene lookup returns CDR1 MNHEY and CDR2 SMNVEV (reference sequence). The V end was cut by 4 bases, the J end by 5 bases, with 17 bases between. This CDR3 has 15 residues. The CDR3 region is CASSSTLLGRETQYF. The DNA for the CDR3 is TGTGCCAGCAGTTCAACTCTACTAGGAAGGGAGACCCAGTACTTC.

The rearrangement joins TRBV2 to TRBJ2-3; 10 bases align to TRBD2. Germline CDR1 and CDR2: SNHLY and FYNNEI. There are 15 residues in the CDR3. V trimming: 5 bases; J trimming: 2 bases; junction bases outside the gene matches: 4. The CDR3 DNA reads as TGTGCCAGCAGTATCACTAGCGGGAACACAGATACGCAGTATTTT. It encodes CASSITSGNTDTQYF.

The V and J genes are TRBV29-1 and TRBJ2-5; D gene unclear. V was trimmed by 4 bases and J by 2 bases, leaving 11 bases between them. Germline V gives CDR1 SQVTM, CDR2 ANQGSEA. The length of the CDR3 is 13 residues. This chain's CDR3 is CSVADTLQETQYF. The CDR3 DNA follows: TGCAGCGTTGCGGATACCTTACAAGAGACCCAGTACTTC.

This clonotype was picked up a small number of times. In nucleotides, the CDR3 is TGCGCCAGCAGCCAACCGAGGCAGAGGTCAAACACCATATATTTT. Residues: CASSQPRQRSNTIYF. This chain connects TRBV4-1 to TRBJ1-3; D is unclear. Germline V lookup: CDR1 MGHRA, CDR2 YSYEKL. The V end lost 2 bases, the J end lost 6 bases, and 14 bases lay between the germline ends. This CDR3 has 15 residues.

This clonotype was observed a handful of times. This chain joins TRBV3-1 and TRBJ1-2, with a possible D match to TRBD1 (6 bases). CDR3 length: 16 residues. Trimming left V 0 bases short and J 4 bases short, with 15 bases between. Germline CDR1 is LGHDT and CDR2 is YNNKEL (reference sequence). This chain's CDR3 is CASSQEGKQGAYGYTF. The CDR3 DNA reads TGTGCCAGCAGCCAAGAAGGAAAACAGGGAGCCTATGGCTACACCTTC.

Points on this clonotype: It may be a read error: a sequence one base away is much more abundant. The J gene is TRBJ2-1, the V gene TRBV9; tentatively, D is TRBD1 or TRBD2 (5 bases each). The germline CDR1 and CDR2 sequences are SGDLS and YYNGEE. V lost 4 bases, J lost 9 bases, and 26 bases lay in between. This CDR3 comprises 17 residues. The CDR3 nucleotides read TGTGCCAGCAGCCCTCTCCCGAGTGGAGGCGGAAGGGGTGAGCAGTTCTTC. Its protein is CASSPLPSGGGRGEQFF.

V and J are TRBV14 and TRBJ2-1; a possible D gene is TRBD2 (6 bases). Trimming left V 3 bases short and J 3 bases short, with 15 bases between. Germline values: CDR1 SGHDN, CDR2 FVKESK. The CDR3 consists of 16 residues. This CDR3 is CASSHRRDPSYNEQFF. CDR3 nucleotides: TGTGCCAGCAGCCACAGGCGGGACCCAAGCTACAATGAGCAGTTCTTC.

This clonotype appeared many times. J is TRBJ2-7 and V is TRBV20-1; the D is unclear. The CDR3 totals 14 residues. Trimming pared 2 bases from V and 5 bases from J, leaving 16 bases between. Per germline, CDR1 DFQATT and CDR2 SNEGSKA (reference sequence). The CDR3 DNA follows: TGCAGTGCTAGAATCTCAGTACGGCGGAACGAGCAGTACTTC. Translating gives CSARISVRRNEQYF.